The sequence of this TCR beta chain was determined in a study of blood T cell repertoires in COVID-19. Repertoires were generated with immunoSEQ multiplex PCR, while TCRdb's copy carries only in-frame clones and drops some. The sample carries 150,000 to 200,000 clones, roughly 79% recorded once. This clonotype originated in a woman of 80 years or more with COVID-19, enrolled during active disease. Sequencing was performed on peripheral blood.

Written as DNA, the CDR3 is TGTGCCAGCAGCCCTCATTATGACAGGGGCCGGGAAGGAGCTTTCTTT. The encoded protein is CASSPHYDRGREGAFF. This chain connects TRBV7-9 to TRBJ1-1; 8 nucleotides line up with TRBD1. V was clipped by 5 bases and J by 10 bases; unmatched bases: 18. Germline CDR1 and CDR2: SEHNR and FQNEAQ (reference sequence). The CDR3 extends over 16 amino acids.